These 7 T cell receptor beta chains came from one sample sequenced in a study of shared clonotypes between healthy human individuals. Profiled with immunoSEQ multiplex PCR; TCRdb holds only in-frame clones, not every one. The data hold about 590,000 clones, with nearly 97% observed a single time. Cells designated naive CD8 were CD45RO-negative and were positively selected for CCR7, with terminally differentiated effector memory CD45RA+ cells excluded. The sequencing sample was made of naive CD8+ T cells sorted from blood. Source of these receptors: a woman between 25 and 40 years old in good health.

The rearrangement joins TRBV29-1 to TRBJ1-2, with no clear D. Trimming took 6 bases from V and 5 from J, leaving 19 bases between them. This CDR3 region has 14 residues. CDR1 and CDR2 from the germline V gene are SQVTM and ANQGSEA. Here the CDR3 reads CSVPIWKDGYGYTF. CDR3 DNA: TGCAGCGTCCCTATTTGGAAGGACGGATATGGCTACACCTTC.

The rearrangement joins TRBV11-2 to TRBJ1-3, with D perhaps matching TRBD1 (5 bases). The CDR3 contains 18 residues. The V end lost 0 bases, the J end lost 0 bases, and 15 bases lay between the germline ends. Germline lookup yields CDR1 SGHAT and CDR2 FQNNGV. The CDR3 protein is CASSLDPTEEDSGNTIYF. The CDR3 coding sequence is TGTGCCAGCAGCTTAGATCCGACAGAAGAAGACTCTGGAAACACCATATATTTT.

The rearrangement links TRBV2 to TRBJ2-3; 10 positions agree with TRBD2. Looked up from germline, CDR1 is SNHLY and CDR2 is FYNNEI. The CDR3 sequence is 17 residues long. The V gene end was trimmed by 4 bases and the J gene end by 0 bases; junction bases not matched to a gene: 7. Written as DNA, the CDR3 is TGTGCCAGCAGTGCACTAGCGGGGAATCCTAGCACAGATACGCAGTATTTT. Translation: CASSALAGNPSTDTQYF.

The gene calls are TRBV19 and TRBJ1-2, with D unresolved. V was cut by 5 bases and J by 0 bases, with 16 bases left in between. Germline V lookup: CDR1 LNHDA, CDR2 SQIVND (reference sequence). This CDR3 is 16 amino acids long. The CDR3 DNA reads TGTGCCAGTAGTCTGAATGGTGTCAGGACTAACTATGGCTACACCTTC. Its protein is CASSLNGVRTNYGYTF.

This clone has a handful of counts. The chain carries TRBV2 and TRBJ1-3; D uncertain. The CDR3 contains 12 residues. The germline CDR1 and CDR2 sequences are SNHLY and FYNNEI. Trimming took off 9 bases at V and 0 bases at J, with 6 bases between the two ends. CDR3 coding DNA: TGTGCCAGACAGAGCTCTGGAAACACCATATATTTT. Amino acid sequence: CARQSSGNTIYF.

The V gene is TRBV27, the J gene TRBJ2-5; D is perhaps TRBD2 (6 bases). Judging by the DNA end, TRBJ2-7 fits better; the J call may be wrong. The CDR3 length is 13 residues. CDR1 is MNHEY, CDR2 SMNVEV, per germline (reference sequence). The CDR3 spells CASSSKEGYEQYF. CDR3 sequence (DNA): TGTGCCAGCAGTTCAAAGGAGGGCTACGAGCAGTACTTC.

This chain links TRBV4-1 with TRBJ2-5, with 14 bases aligning to TRBD2. The end of the DNA fits TRBJ2-7 better, so the J call may be wrong. Germline V gives CDR1 MGHRA, CDR2 YSYEKL. This CDR3 has 17 residues. This CDR3 reads CASSQDGGLAGAYEQYF. The CDR3 nucleotides are TGCGCCAGCAGCCAAGATGGGGGACTAGCGGGAGCCTACGAGCAGTACTTC.